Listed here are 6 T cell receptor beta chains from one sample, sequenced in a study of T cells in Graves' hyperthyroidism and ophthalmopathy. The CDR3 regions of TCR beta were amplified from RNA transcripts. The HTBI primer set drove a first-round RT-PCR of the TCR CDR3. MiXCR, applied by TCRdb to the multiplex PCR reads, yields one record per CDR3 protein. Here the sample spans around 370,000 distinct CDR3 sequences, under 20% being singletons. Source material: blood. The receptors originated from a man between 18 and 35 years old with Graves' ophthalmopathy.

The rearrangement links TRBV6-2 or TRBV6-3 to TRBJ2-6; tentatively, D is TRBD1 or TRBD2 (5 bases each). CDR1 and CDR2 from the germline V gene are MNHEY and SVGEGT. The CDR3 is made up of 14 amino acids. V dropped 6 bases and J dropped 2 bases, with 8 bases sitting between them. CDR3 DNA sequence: TGTGCCAGCAGGGGGGTAGCTGGGGCCAACGTCCTGACTTTC. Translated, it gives CASRGVAGANVLTF.

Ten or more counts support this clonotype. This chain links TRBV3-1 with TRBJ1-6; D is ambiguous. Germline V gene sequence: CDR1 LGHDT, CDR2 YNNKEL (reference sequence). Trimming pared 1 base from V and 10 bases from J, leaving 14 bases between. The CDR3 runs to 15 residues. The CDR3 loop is CASSQGAGAQSPLHF. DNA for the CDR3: TGTGCCAGCAGCCAAGGGGCCGGCGCTCAATCACCCCTCCACTTT.

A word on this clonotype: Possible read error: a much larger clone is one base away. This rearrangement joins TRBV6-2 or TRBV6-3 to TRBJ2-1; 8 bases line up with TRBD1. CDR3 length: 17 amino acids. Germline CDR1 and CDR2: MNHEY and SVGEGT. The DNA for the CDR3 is TGTGTCAGCAGCCCCGAGGGGACAGGAATTTCCTACAATGAGCAGTTCTTC. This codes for CVSSPEGTGISYNEQFF.

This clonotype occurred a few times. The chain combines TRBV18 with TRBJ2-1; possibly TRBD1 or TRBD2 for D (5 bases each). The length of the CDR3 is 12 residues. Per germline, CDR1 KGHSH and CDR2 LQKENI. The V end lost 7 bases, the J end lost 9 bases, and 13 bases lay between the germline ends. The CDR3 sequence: CASCGGLGEQFF. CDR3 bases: TGTGCCAGCTGTGGGGGTCTCGGTGAGCAGTTCTTC.

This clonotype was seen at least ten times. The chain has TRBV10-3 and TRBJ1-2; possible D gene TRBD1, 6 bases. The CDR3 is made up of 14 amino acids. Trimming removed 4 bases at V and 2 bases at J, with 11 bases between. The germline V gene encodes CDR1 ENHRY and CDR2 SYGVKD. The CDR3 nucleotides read TGTGCCATCAGTGGTAAGACAGGAAACTATGGCTACACCTTC. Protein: CAISGKTGNYGYTF.

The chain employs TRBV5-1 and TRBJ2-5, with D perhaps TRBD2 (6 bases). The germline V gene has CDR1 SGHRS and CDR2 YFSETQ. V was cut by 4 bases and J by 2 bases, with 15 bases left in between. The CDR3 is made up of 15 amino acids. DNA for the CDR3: TGCGCCAGCAGCCCGGGGACTGGTTGGCAAGAGACCCAGTACTTC. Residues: CASSPGTGWQETQYF.